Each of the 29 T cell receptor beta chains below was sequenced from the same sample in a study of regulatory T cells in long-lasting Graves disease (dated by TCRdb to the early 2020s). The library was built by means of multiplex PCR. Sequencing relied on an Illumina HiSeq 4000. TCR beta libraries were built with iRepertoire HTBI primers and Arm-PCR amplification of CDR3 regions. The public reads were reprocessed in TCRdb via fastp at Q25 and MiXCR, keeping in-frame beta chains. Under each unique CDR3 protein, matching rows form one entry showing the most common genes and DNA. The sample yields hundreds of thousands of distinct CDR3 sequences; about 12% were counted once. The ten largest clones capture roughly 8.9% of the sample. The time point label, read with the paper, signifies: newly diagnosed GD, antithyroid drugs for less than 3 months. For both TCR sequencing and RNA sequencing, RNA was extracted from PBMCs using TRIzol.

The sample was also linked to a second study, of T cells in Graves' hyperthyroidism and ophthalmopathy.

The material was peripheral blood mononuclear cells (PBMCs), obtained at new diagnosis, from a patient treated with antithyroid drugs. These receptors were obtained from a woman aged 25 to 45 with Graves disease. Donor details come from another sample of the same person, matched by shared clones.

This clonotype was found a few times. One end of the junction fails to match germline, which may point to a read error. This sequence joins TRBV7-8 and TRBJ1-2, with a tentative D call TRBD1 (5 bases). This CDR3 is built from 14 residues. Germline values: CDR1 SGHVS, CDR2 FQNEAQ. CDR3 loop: CASSIAGTGYGYTF. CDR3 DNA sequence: TGTGCCAGCAGCATAGCCGGGACCGGATATGGCTACACCTTC.

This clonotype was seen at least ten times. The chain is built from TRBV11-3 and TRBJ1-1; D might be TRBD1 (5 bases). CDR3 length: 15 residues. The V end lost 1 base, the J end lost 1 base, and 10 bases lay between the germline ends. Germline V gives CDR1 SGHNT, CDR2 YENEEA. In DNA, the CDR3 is TGTGCCAGCAGCTTAGGGTACAGGCCGAACACTGAAGCTTTCTTT. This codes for CASSLGYRPNTEAFF.

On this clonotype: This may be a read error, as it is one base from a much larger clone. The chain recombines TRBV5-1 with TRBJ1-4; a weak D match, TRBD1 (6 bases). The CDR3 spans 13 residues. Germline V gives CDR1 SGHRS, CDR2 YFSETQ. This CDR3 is CASSSRQDERLFF. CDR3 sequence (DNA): TGCGCCAGCAGCTCACGACAGGATGAAAGACTGTTTTTT.

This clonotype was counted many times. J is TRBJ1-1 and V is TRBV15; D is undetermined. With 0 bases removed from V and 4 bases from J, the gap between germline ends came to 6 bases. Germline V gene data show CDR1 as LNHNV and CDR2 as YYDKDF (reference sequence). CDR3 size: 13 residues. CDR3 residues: CATSRDLRTEAFF. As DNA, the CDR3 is TGTGCCACCAGCAGAGATCTACGCACTGAAGCTTTCTTT.

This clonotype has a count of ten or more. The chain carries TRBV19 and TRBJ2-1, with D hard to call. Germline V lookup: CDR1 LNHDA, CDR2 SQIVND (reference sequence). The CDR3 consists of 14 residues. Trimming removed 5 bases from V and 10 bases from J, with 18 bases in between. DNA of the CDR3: TGTGCCAGTAGTCCTCTTACCGGTCACTTGGAGCAGTTCTTC. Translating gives CASSPLTGHLEQFF.

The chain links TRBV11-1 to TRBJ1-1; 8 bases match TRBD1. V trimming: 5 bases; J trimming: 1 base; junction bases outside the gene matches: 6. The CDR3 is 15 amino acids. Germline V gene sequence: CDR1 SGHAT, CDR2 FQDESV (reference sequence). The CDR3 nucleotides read TGTGCCAGCAGCATAGGACAGGGTCAGAACACTGAAGCTTTCTTT. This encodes CASSIGQGQNTEAFF.

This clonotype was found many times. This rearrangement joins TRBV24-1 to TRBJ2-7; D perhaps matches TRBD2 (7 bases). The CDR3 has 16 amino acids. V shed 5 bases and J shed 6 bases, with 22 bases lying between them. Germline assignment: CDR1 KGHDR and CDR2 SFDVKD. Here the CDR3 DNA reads TGTGCCACCAGTGCGTCGTGGTCCGGGGGGCCGGGCGAGCAGTACTTC. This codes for CATSASWSGGPGEQYF.

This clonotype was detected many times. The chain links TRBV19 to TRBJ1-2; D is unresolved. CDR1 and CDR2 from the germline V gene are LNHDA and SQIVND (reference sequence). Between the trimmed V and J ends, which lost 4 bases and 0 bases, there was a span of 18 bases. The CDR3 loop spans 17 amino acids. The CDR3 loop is CASSTHSRRTSNYGYTF. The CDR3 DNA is TGTGCCAGTAGTACCCATTCACGGAGGACCTCTAACTATGGCTACACCTTC. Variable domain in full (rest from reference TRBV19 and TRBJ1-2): DGGITQSPKYLFRKEGQNVTLSCEQNLNHDAMYWYRQDPGQGLRLIYYSQIVNDFQKGDIAEGYSVSREKKESFPLTVTSAQKNPTAFYLCASSTHSRRTSNYGYTFGSGTRLTVV.

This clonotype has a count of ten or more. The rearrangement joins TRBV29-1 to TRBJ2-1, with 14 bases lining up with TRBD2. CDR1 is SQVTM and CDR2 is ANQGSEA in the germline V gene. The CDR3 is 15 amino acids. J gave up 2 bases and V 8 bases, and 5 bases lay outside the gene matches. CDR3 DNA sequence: TGCAGCCTTCGACTAGCGGGAGGGCCCTACAATGAGCAGTTCTTC. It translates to CSLRLAGGPYNEQFF.

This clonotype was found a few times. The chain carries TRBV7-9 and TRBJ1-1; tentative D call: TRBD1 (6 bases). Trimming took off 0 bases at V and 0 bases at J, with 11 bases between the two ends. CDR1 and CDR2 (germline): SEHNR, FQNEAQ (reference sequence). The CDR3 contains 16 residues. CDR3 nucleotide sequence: TGTGCCAGCAGCTTAGCCCTCGCAGGGGTGAACACTGAAGCTTTCTTT. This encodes CASSLALAGVNTEAFF.

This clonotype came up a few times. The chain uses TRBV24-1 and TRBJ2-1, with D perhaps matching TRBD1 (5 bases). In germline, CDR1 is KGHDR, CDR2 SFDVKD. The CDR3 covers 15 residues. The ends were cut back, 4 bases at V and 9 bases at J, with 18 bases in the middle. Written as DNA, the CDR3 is TGTGCCACCAGTGACCCAGGGCAGCGATCCGGTGAGCAGTTCTTC. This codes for CATSDPGQRSGEQFF.

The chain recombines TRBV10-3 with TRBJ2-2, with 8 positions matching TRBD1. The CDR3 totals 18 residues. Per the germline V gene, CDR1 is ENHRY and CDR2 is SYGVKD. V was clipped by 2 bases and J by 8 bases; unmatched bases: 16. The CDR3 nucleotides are TGTGCCATCAGTGAGCAGGGACAGGTCCCGGCCACACCGGGGGAGCTGTTTTTT. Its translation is CAISEQGQVPATPGELFF.

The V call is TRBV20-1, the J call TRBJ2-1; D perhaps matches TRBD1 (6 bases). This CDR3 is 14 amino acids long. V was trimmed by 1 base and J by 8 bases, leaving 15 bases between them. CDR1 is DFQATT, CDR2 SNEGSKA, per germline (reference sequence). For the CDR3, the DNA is TGCAGTGCTAGAGTTCAGGGGCTCGGTCATGAGCAGTTCTTC. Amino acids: CSARVQGLGHEQFF.

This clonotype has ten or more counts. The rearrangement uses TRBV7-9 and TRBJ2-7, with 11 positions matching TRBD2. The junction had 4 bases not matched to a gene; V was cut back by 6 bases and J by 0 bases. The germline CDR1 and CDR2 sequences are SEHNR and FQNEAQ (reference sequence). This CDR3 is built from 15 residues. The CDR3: CASSYTSGSSYEQYF. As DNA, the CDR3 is TGTGCCAGCAGTTACACTAGCGGGAGCTCCTACGAGCAGTACTTC.

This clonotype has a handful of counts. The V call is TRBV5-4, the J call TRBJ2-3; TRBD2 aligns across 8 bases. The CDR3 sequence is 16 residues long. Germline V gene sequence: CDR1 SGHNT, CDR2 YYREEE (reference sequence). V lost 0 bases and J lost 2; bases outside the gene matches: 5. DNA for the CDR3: TGTGCCAGCAGCTTGGTTCTAGCGGGCAACACAGATACGCAGTATTTT. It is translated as CASSLVLAGNTDTQYF.

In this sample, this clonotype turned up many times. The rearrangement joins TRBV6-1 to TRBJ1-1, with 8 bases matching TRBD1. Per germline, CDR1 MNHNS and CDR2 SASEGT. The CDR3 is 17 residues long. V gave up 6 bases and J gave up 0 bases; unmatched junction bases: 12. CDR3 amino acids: CASRIRTGISMNTEAFF. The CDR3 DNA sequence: TGTGCCAGCAGGATCCGGACAGGGATAAGCATGAACACTGAAGCTTTCTTT.

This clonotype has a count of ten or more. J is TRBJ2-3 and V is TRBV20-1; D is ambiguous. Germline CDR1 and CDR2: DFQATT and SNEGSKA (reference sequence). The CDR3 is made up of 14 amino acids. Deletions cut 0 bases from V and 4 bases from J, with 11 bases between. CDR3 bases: TGCAGTGCTAGAGATTACCTAGGATCAGATACGCAGTATTTT. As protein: CSARDYLGSDTQYF.

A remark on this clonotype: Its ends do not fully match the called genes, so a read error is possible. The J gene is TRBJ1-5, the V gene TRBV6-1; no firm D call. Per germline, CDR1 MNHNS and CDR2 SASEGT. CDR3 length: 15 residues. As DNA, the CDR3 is TGTACCAGCTCCCCTGGAAGTAATAGCAATCAGCCCCAGCATTTT. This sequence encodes CTSSPGSNSNQPQHF.

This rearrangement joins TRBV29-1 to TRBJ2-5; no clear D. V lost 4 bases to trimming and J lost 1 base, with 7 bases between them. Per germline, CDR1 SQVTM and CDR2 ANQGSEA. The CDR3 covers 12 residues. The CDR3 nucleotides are TGCAGCGTTGCGAACCCCCAAGAGACCCAGTACTTC. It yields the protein CSVANPQETQYF.

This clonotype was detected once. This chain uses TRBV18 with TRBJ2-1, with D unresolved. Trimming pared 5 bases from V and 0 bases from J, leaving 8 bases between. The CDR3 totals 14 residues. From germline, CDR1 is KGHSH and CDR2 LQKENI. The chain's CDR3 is CASSFAPSYNEQFF. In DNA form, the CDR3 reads TGTGCCAGCTCATTTGCTCCCTCCTACAATGAGCAGTTCTTC.

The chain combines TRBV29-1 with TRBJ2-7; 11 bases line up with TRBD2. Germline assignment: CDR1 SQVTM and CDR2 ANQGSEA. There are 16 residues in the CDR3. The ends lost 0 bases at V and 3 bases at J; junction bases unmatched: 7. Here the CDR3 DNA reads TGCAGCGTTGAAGACTGGACTAGCGGGTCCGGCTACGAGCAGTACTTC. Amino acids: CSVEDWTSGSGYEQYF.

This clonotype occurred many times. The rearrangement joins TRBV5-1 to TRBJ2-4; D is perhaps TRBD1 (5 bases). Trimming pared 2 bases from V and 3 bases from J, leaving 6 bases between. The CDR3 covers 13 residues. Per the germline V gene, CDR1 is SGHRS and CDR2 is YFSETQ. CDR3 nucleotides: TGCGCCAGCAGCTTTACAGGCAAAAACATTCAGTACTTC. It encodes CASSFTGKNIQYF.

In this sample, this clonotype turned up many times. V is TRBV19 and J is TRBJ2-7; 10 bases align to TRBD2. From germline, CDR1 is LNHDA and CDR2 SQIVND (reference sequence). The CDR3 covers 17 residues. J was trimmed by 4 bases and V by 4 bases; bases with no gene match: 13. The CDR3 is CASSTQTSGIGRYEQYF. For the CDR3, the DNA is TGTGCCAGTAGTACCCAAACTAGCGGGATCGGTCGATACGAGCAGTACTTC.

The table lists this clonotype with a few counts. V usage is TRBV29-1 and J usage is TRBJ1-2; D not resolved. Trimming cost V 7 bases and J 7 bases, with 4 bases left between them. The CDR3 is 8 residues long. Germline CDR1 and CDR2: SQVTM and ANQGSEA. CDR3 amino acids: CSDGGYTF. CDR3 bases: TGCAGCGATGGTGGCTACACCTTC.

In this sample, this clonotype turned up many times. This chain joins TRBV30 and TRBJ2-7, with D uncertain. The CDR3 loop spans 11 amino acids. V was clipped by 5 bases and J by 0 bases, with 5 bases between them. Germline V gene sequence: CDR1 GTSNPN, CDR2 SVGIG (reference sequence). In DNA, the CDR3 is TGTGCCTGGGGACGCTCCTACGAGCAGTACTTC. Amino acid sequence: CAWGRSYEQYF. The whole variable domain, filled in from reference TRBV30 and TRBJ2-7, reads SQTIHQWPATLVQPVGSPLSLECTVEGTSNPNLYWYRQAAGRGLQLLFYSVGIGQISSEVPQNLSASRPQDRQFILSSKKLLLSDSGFYLCAWGRSYEQYFGPGTRLTVT.

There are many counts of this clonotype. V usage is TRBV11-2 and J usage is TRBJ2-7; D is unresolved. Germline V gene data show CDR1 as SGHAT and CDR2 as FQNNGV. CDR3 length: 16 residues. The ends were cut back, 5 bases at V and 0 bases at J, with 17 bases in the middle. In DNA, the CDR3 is TGTGCCAGCAGCCCCCCCACGGCTGCCCTCTCCTACGAGCAGTACTTC. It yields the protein CASSPPTAALSYEQYF.

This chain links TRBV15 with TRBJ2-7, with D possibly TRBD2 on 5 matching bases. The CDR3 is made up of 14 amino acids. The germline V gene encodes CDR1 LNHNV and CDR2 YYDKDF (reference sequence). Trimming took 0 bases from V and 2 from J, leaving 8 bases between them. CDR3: CATSRDGGTYEQYF. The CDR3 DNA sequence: TGTGCCACCAGCAGAGATGGAGGTACCTACGAGCAGTACTTC.

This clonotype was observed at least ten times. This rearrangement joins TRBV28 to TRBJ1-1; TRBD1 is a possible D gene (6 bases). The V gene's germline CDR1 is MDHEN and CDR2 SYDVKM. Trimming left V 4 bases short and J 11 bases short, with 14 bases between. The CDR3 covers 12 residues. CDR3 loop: CASSSSQGRAFF. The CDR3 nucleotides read TGTGCCAGCAGTTCCTCACAGGGACGGGCTTTCTTT.

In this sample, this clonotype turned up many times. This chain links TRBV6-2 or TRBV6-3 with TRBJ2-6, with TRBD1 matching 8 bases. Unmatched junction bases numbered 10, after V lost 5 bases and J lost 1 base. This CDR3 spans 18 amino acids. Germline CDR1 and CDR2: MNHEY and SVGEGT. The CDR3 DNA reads TGTGCCAGCAGTAGAGGACAGGGAGAGTTGTCTGGGGCCAACGTCCTGACTTTC. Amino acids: CASSRGQGELSGANVLTF.